This T cell receptor (beta chain) was sequenced for a study of human T cells and chemical hapten exposure. Study-wide results and caveats: Counts of TCRs above 1 in 1000 frequency stayed unchanged with DPC sensitization.

Methods used by the authors: There were a median of approximately 100,000 TCRs per sample, with a range from roughly 20,000 to 700,000. TCRdb called the RACE reads again in MiXCR, with one record for every CDR3 protein. The V and J calls, along with clone size, are taken from TCRdb and not from the paper's own processing. The table has about 380,000 distinct CDR3 sequences, roughly 5% seen once; the top ten hold 2% to 2.5%. On this clonotype itself: What it recognizes is unknown.

The length of the CDR3 is 14 residues. V lost 2 bases and J lost 5, with 10 bases in between. Germline CDR1 SEHNR, CDR2 FQNEAQ (reference sequence). Time point specified: patch test 1, 2 weeks after DPC sensitization. Treatment noted: therapeutic diphenylcyclopropenone sensitization with weekly scalp DPC. Donation of samples came from alopecia patients who were 18 to 70 years old and suitable for DPC. The clonotype comes from a woman in her forties or fifties with alopecia areata. Some clones in this sample may be carry-over from other donors' samples. The sequenced sample was whole blood, obtained in connection with sensitization to the hapten diphenylcyclopropenone (DPC). The chain is built from TRBV7-9 and TRBJ1-5; D is unclear. CDR3 DNA sequence: TGTGCCAGCAGCTTATTGGGAGGGTATCAGCCCCAGCATTTT. This translates into CASSLLGGYQPQHF. Combining the CDR3 with reference TRBV7-9 and TRBJ1-5 gives the whole variable domain DTGVSQNPRHKITKRGQNVTFRCDPISEHNRLYWYRQTLGQGPEFLTYFQNEAQLEKSRLLSDRFSAERPKGSFSTLEIQRTEQGDSAMYLCASSLLGGYQPQHFGDGTRLSIL.